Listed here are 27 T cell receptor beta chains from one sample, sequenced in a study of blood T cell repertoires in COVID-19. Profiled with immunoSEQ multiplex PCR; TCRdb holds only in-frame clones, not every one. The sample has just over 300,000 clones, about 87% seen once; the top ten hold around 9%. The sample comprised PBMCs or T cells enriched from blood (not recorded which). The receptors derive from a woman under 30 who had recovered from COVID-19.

The CDR3 nucleotides read TGTGCCAGCAGCCAAGTGGGACAGACTGCTAACTATGGCTACACCTTC. Amino acid sequence: CASSQVGQTANYGYTF. The V and J genes are TRBV4-2 and TRBJ1-2, with TRBD1 identical over 7 bases. The J segment lost 0 bases and the V segment lost 1 base, leaving 5 bases of the junction unmatched. The CDR3 consists of 16 residues. Germline CDR1 and CDR2: LGHNA and YNFKEQ.

The CDR3 nucleotides are TGTGCCAGTAGTGCAACCGGGACAGAGGATTCACCCCTCCACTTT. Its protein product is CASSATGTEDSPLHF. This rearrangement joins TRBV19 to TRBJ1-6, with 7 bases aligning to TRBD1. This CDR3 has 15 residues. The germline V gene has CDR1 LNHDA and CDR2 SQIVND (reference sequence). V was clipped by 5 bases and J by 8 bases; unmatched bases: 9.

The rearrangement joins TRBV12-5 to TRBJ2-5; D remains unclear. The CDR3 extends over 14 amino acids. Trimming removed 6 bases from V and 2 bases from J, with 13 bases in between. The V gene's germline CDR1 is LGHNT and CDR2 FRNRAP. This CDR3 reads CASGHSYYQETQYF. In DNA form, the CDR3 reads TGTGCTAGTGGCCACTCTTATTATCAAGAGACCCAGTACTTC.

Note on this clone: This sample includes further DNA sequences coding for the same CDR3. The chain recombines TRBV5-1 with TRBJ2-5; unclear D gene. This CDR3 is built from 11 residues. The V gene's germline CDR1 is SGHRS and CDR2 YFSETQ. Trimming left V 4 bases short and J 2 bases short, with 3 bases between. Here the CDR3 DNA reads TGCGCCAGCAGCCTTCAAGAGACCCAGTACTTC. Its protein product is CASSLQETQYF.

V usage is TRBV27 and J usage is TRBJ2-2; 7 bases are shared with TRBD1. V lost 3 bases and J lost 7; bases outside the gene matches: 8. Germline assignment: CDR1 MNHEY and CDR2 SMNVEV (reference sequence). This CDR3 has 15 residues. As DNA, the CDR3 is TGTGCCAGCAGTTTTGTCACAGGGGATGGCGGGGAGCTGTTTTTT. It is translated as CASSFVTGDGGELFF.

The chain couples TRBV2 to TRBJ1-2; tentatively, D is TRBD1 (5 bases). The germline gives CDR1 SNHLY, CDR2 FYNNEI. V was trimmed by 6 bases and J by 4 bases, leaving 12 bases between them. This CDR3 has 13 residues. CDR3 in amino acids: CASSLDSLYGYTF. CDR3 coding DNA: TGTGCCAGCAGCCTAGACAGCCTCTATGGCTACACCTTC.

The CDR3 spells CASSRTGTVYEKLFF. CDR3 nucleotide sequence: TGTGCCAGCAGCCGGACTGGGACAGTATATGAAAAACTGTTTTTT. This sequence joins TRBV16 and TRBJ1-4; 7 positions match TRBD1. Germline trimming cut 4 bases from V and 6 bases from J; bases unmatched to any gene: 8. Per the germline V gene, CDR1 is KGHSY and CDR2 is FQNENV. CDR3 length: 15 residues.

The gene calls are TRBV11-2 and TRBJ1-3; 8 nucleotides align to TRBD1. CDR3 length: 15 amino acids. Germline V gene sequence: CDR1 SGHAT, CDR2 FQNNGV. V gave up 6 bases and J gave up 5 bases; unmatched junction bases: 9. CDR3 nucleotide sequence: TGTGCCAGCAGTCGGACAGGGTTCGGTAGAAACACCATATATTTT. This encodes CASSRTGFGRNTIYF.

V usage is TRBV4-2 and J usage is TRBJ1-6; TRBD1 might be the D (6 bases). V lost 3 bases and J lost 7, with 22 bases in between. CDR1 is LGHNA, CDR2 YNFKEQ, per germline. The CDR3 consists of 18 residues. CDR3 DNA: TGTGCCAGCAGCCAGTCTCACGGGGGGGCGCTGAACAATTCACCCCTCCACTTT. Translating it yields CASSQSHGGALNNSPLHF.

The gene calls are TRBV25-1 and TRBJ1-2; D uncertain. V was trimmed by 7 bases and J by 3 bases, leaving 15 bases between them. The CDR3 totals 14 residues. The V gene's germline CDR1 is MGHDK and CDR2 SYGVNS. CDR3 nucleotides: TGTGCCAGCACTTCAATGGGAGAATACTATGGCTACACCTTC. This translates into CASTSMGEYYGYTF.

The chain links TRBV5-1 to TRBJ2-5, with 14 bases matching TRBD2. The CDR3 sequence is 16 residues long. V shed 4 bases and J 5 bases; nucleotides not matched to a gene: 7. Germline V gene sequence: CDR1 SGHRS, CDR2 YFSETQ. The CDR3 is CASSHGTSGGSETQYF. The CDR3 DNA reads TGCGCCAGCAGCCACGGGACTAGCGGGGGTTCTGAGACCCAGTACTTC.

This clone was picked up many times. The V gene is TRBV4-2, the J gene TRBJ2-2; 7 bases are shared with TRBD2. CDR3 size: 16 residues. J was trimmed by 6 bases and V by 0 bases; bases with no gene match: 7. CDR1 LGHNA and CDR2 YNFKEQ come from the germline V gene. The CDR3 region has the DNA TGTGCCAGCAGCCAAGAGAGTAGCGGGTTTTCCGGGGAGCTGTTTTTT. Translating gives CASSQESSGFSGELFF.

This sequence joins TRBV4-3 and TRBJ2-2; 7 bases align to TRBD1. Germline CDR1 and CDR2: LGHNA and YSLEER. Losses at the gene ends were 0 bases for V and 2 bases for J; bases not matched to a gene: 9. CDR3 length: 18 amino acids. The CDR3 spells CASSQESATGINTGELFF. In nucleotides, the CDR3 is TGCGCCAGCAGCCAAGAATCCGCGACAGGGATAAACACCGGGGAGCTGTTTTTT.

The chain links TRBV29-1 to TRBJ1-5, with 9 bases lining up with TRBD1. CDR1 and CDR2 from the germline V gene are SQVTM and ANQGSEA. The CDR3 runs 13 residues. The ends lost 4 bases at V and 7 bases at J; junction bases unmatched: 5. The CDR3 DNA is TGCAGCGTTGGAACAGGGGGCGGCCAGCCCCAGCATTTT. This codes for CSVGTGGGQPQHF.

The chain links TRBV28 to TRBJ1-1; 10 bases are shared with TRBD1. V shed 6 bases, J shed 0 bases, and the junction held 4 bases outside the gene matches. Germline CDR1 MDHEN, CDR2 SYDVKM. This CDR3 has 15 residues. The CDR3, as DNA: TGTGCCAGCAGGATAGGGACAGGGGTGAACACTGAAGCTTTCTTT. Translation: CASRIGTGVNTEAFF.

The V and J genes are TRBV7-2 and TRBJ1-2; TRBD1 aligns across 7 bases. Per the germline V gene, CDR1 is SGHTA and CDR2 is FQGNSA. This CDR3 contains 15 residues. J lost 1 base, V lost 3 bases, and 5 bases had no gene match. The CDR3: CASSLTGILNYGYTF. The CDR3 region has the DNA TGTGCCAGCAGCTTGACAGGGATTCTTAACTATGGCTACACCTTC.

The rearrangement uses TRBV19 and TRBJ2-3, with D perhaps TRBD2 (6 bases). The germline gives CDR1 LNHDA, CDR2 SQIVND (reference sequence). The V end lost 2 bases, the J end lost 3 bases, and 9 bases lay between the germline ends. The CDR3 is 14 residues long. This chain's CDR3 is CASSITGVTDTQYF. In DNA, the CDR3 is TGTGCCAGTAGTATAACGGGAGTAACAGATACGCAGTATTTT.

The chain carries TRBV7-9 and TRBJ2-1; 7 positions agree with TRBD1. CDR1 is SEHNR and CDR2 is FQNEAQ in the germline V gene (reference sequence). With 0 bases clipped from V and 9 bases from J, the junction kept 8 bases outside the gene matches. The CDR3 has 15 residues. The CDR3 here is CASSLAGAGGREQFF. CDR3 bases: TGTGCCAGCAGCTTAGCCGGAGCAGGGGGTCGTGAGCAGTTCTTC.

The CDR3 loop is CAWSFTPGRDFNPTYGYTF. CDR3 DNA: TGTGCCTGGAGTTTTACACCTGGACGGGACTTCAACCCTACCTATGGCTACACCTTC. The chain couples TRBV30 to TRBJ1-2, with D possibly being TRBD1 (5 bases). V shed 2 bases and J shed 4 bases, with 29 bases lying between them. The CDR3 covers 19 residues. Germline CDR1 reads GTSNPN; CDR2 reads SVGIG (reference sequence).

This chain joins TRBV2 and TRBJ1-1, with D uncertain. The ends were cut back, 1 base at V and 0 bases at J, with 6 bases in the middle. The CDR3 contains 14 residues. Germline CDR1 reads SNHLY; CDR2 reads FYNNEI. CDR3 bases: TGTGCCAGCAGTGAAGACAGCATGAACACTGAAGCTTTCTTT. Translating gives CASSEDSMNTEAFF.

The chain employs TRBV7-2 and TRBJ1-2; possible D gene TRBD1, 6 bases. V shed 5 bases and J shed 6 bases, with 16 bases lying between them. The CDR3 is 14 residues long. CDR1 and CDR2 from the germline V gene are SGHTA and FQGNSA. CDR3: CASSPAGGANGYTF. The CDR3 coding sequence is TGTGCCAGCAGCCCCGCGGGGGGCGCAAATGGCTACACCTTC.

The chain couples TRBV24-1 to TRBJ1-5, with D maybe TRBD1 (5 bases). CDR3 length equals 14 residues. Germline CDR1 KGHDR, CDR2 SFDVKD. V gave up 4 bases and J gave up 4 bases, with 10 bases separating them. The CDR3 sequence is CATSDPGGNQPQHF. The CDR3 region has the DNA TGTGCCACCAGTGACCCCGGGGGAAATCAGCCCCAGCATTTT.

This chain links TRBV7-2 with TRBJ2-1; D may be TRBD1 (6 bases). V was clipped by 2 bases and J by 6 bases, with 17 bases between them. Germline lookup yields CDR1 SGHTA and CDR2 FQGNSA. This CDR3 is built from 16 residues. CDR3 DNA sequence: TGTGCCAGCAGCTTATTCCCCACAGGGCCGGGCAATGAGCAGTTCTTC. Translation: CASSLFPTGPGNEQFF.

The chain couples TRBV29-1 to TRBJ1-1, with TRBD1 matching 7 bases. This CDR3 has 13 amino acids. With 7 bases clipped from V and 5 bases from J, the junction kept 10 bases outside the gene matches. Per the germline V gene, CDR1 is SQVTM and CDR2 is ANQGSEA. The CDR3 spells CSAAGTVGTEAFF. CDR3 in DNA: TGCAGCGCGGCCGGGACAGTAGGAACTGAAGCTTTCTTT.

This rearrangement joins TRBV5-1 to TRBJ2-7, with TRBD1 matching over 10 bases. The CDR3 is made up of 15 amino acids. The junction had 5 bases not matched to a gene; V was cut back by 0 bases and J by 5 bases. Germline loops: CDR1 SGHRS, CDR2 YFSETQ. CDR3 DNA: TGCGCCAGCAGCTTGGAGGGACAGGGGTGGGACGAGCAGTACTTC. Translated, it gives CASSLEGQGWDEQYF.

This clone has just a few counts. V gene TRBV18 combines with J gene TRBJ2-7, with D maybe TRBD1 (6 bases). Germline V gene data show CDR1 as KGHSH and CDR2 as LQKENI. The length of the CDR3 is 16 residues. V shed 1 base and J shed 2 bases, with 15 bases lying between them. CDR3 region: CASSPRNRARTYEQYF. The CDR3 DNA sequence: TGTGCCAGCTCACCACGTAACAGGGCAAGAACCTACGAGCAGTACTTC.

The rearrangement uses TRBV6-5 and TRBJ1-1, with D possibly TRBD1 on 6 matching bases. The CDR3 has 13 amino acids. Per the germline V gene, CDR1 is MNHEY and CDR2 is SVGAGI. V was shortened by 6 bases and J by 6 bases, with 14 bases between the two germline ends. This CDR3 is CASRLQGFSEAFF. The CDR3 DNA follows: TGTGCCAGCAGACTACAGGGTTTTTCTGAAGCTTTCTTT.